The 20 T cell receptor beta chains below were found in one sample sequenced in a study of blood T cell repertoires in COVID-19 (TCRdb year 2020). Library preparation was by the immunoSEQ multiplex PCR assay. This immuneACCESS table, as held by TCRdb, lists in-frame sequences with V and J called but not all clones. Of the missing ones, under half trace to an unresolved V gene in checked studies; the others have no known cause. The sample table shows about 80,000 clones, and around four fifths are seen once. The ten largest make up approximately 9.1% of the sample. The sequenced sample was peripheral blood. Receptors were obtained from a human donor in a cohort sampled during active COVID-19.

The chain is built from TRBV14 and TRBJ1-2; tentative D call: TRBD1 (6 bases). The CDR3 runs 13 residues. The germline gives CDR1 SGHDN, CDR2 FVKESK. Trimming left V 4 bases short and J 7 bases short, with 13 bases between. The CDR3 here is CASSRWTASGYTF. As DNA, the CDR3 is TGTGCCAGCAGCCGGTGGACAGCGTCTGGCTACACCTTC. Using reference TRBV14 and TRBJ1-2 for the parts outside the CDR3, the full variable domain is EAGVTQFPSHSVIEKGQTVTLRCDPISGHDNLYWYRRVMGKEIKFLLHFVKESKQDESGMPNNRFLAERTGGTYSTLKVQPAELEDSGVYFCASSRWTASGYTFGSGTRLTVV.

J is TRBJ1-4 and V is TRBV12-5, with D perhaps matching TRBD1 (5 bases). The CDR3 consists of 15 residues. V gave up 3 bases and J gave up 1 base, with 9 bases separating them. The germline CDR1 and CDR2 sequences are LGHNT and FRNRAP. The DNA of the CDR3 is TGTGCTAGTGGTTTCAGGGTTGGAACTAATGAAAAACTGTTTTTT. Residues: CASGFRVGTNEKLFF.

This clone is a singleton in its sample. The chain has TRBV14 and TRBJ1-5; the D is unclear. Germline CDR1 and CDR2: SGHDN and FVKESK. V was pared by 0 bases and J by 7 bases, with 7 bases between. This CDR3 has 13 amino acids. As DNA, the CDR3 is TGTGCCAGCAGCCAAGATATGGGCCAGCCCCAGCATTTT. It yields the protein CASSQDMGQPQHF.

The rearrangement joins TRBV6-4 to TRBJ2-5; D possibly corresponds to TRBD1 (6 bases). CDR1 is MRHNA, CDR2 SNTAGT, per germline. Trimming stripped 2 bases from V and 5 bases from J, with 21 bases between. This CDR3 has 17 residues. This chain's CDR3 is CASSDRVRGSRGETQYF. CDR3 in DNA: TGTGCCAGCAGTGACCGAGTGAGGGGGTCTCGTGGGGAGACCCAGTACTTC.

The chain carries TRBV7-6 and TRBJ2-1; 15 bases map to TRBD2. The CDR3 covers 18 residues. Germline lookup yields CDR1 SGHVS and CDR2 FNYEAQ. J lost 4 bases, V lost 5 bases, and 9 bases had no gene match. The CDR3 reads CASSPPRGLAGGYNEQFF. The CDR3 DNA is TGTGCCAGCAGCCCCCCCCGAGGACTAGCGGGAGGGTACAATGAGCAGTTCTTC.

This chain uses TRBV30 with TRBJ2-2; 7 nucleotides line up with TRBD1. Germline CDR1 and CDR2: GTSNPN and SVGIG (reference sequence). The CDR3 spans 13 residues. After removal of 4 bases from V and 4 bases from J, the junction contained 3 bases not matched to a gene. The CDR3 region is CAWTHRGTGELFF. The DNA of the CDR3 is TGTGCCTGGACACACAGGGGCACCGGGGAGCTGTTTTTT.

This clone was detected a few times. V is TRBV7-3 and J is TRBJ1-5, with a tentative D call TRBD1 (5 bases). The CDR3 loop spans 16 amino acids. Germline V gene lookup returns CDR1 SGHTA and CDR2 FQGTGA. V was pared by 5 bases and J by 5 bases, with 19 bases between. The CDR3 DNA is TGTGCCAGCAGCCCCCGTATCGGGGGGAAGCATCAGCCCCAGCATTTT. Protein: CASSPRIGGKHQPQHF.

V is TRBV7-6 and J is TRBJ2-5, with TRBD1 matching over 8 bases. Germline V gene sequence: CDR1 SGHVS, CDR2 FNYEAQ. The trim removed 1 base at V and 1 base at J, leaving 8 bases unmatched. This CDR3 is 17 amino acids long. The CDR3 spells CASSLESGRGRQETQYF. As DNA, the CDR3 is TGTGCCAGCAGCTTAGAATCGGGCAGGGGGCGCCAAGAGACCCAGTACTTC.

The rearrangement links TRBV3-1 (or the pseudogene TRBV3-2) to TRBJ2-1, with a weak D call TRBD1 (6 bases). Germline CDR1 LGHDT, CDR2 YNNKEL (reference sequence). The CDR3 extends over 11 amino acids. V was trimmed by 5 bases and J by 9 bases, leaving 8 bases between them. CDR3 DNA: TGTGCCAGCAGCTCCAGGGGTGAGCAGTTCTTC. Translation gives CASSSRGEQFF.

The genes are TRBV6-6 and TRBJ1-3; D unclear. This CDR3 spans 14 amino acids. Germline values: CDR1 MNHNY, CDR2 SVGAGI (reference sequence). Between the trimmed V and J ends, which lost 0 bases and 3 bases, there was a span of 6 bases. The CDR3 region is CASSYSRHGNTIYF. The CDR3 coding sequence is TGTGCCAGCAGTTACTCGAGGCATGGAAACACCATATATTTT.

V usage is TRBV6-5 and J usage is TRBJ2-5, with D unclear. Trimming left V 7 bases short and J 2 bases short, with 11 bases between. The CDR3 has 13 residues. The germline V gene has CDR1 MNHEY and CDR2 SVGAGI. CDR3 loop: CASNKLSQETQYF. The CDR3 bases are TGTGCCAGCAACAAGTTAAGTCAAGAGACCCAGTACTTC.

This chain's CDR3 is CASSLTGGSPYEQYF. CDR3 in DNA: TGTGCCAGCAGCTTAACGGGGGGGAGTCCCTACGAGCAGTACTTC. This chain uses TRBV7-3 with TRBJ2-7, with TRBD2 identical over 7 bases. Germline CDR1 SGHTA, CDR2 FQGTGA. The junction had 4 bases not matched to a gene; V was cut back by 0 bases and J by 2 bases. The CDR3 extends over 15 amino acids.

The chain employs TRBV9 and TRBJ2-7; 9 bases line up with TRBD1. V was clipped by 4 bases and J by 9 bases; unmatched bases: 11. The CDR3 loop spans 14 amino acids. The germline V gene has CDR1 SGDLS and CDR2 YYNGEE. The CDR3 bases are TGTGCCAGCAGCTCGGGACAGGGTCTTCTTCTGCAGTACTTC. Translating gives CASSSGQGLLLQYF.

The chain uses TRBV3-1 (or the pseudogene TRBV3-2) and TRBJ1-1; a weak D match, TRBD1 (6 bases). V shed 2 bases and J shed 4 bases, with 8 bases lying between them. The CDR3 is 13 amino acids. Germline V lookup: CDR1 LGHDT, CDR2 YNNKEL (reference sequence). The CDR3 coding sequence is TGTGCCAGCAGCCAACAGGGGACCACTGAAGCTTTCTTT. Its protein product is CASSQQGTTEAFF.

This clone was recorded once. Written as DNA, the CDR3 is TGTGCCAGCAGCCAATCGACAGGGGGGAGTAATGAAAAACTGTTTTTT. It encodes CASSQSTGGSNEKLFF. The rearrangement uses TRBV3-1 (or the pseudogene TRBV3-2) and TRBJ1-4, with 9 bases matching TRBD1. Germline V gives CDR1 LGHDT, CDR2 YNNKEL (reference sequence). The trim removed 2 bases at V and 4 bases at J, leaving 5 bases unmatched. This CDR3 spans 16 amino acids.

The chain combines TRBV15 with TRBJ1-1, with a tentative D call TRBD1 (5 bases). CDR1 is LNHNV, CDR2 YYDKDF, per germline (reference sequence). Trimming shortened V by 5 bases and J by 8 bases, and 15 bases separated the two germline ends. The CDR3 runs 13 residues. Written as DNA, the CDR3 is TGTGCCACCAGCGGGCGCCAGGGACTCGAAGCTTTCTTT. It specifies CATSGRQGLEAFF.

This clone was detected a few times. The chain combines TRBV2 with TRBJ2-7; TRBD2 is a possible D gene (5 bases). The CDR3 is 13 residues long. Germline loops: CDR1 SNHLY, CDR2 FYNNEI. The V gene lost 4 bases and the J gene lost 3 bases, with 10 bases spanning the gap. CDR3 nucleotides: TGTGCCAGCAGTGCTGGCGGGTTCTACGAGCAGTACTTC. Translation: CASSAGGFYEQYF.

J is TRBJ1-5 and V is TRBV12-3 or TRBV12-4; no definite D call. The CDR3 length is 12 residues. With 6 bases removed from V and 6 bases from J, the gap between germline ends came to 9 bases. The CDR3 reads CASRKEGQPQHF. The CDR3 coding sequence is TGTGCCAGCAGAAAGGAGGGTCAGCCCCAGCATTTT.

J is TRBJ1-2 and V is TRBV28, with D perhaps TRBD1 (5 bases). The CDR3 sequence is 11 residues long. Germline V gives CDR1 MDHEN, CDR2 SYDVKM. The V and J ends lost 7 bases and 7 bases respectively, with 10 bases between them. The chain's CDR3 is CASTAGAGYTF. The CDR3 nucleotides read TGTGCCAGCACCGCTGGGGCTGGCTACACCTTC.

Only one count was recorded for this clone. V usage is TRBV10-2 and J usage is TRBJ2-2; 9 nucleotides match TRBD1. The germline V gene has CDR1 WSHSY and CDR2 SAAADI. This CDR3 contains 14 residues. The junction had 4 bases not matched to a gene; V was cut back by 9 bases and J by 2 bases. As DNA, the CDR3 is TGCGCCAGTAGGACAGGGGCCAACACCGGGGAGCTGTTTTTT. It is translated as CASRTGANTGELFF.